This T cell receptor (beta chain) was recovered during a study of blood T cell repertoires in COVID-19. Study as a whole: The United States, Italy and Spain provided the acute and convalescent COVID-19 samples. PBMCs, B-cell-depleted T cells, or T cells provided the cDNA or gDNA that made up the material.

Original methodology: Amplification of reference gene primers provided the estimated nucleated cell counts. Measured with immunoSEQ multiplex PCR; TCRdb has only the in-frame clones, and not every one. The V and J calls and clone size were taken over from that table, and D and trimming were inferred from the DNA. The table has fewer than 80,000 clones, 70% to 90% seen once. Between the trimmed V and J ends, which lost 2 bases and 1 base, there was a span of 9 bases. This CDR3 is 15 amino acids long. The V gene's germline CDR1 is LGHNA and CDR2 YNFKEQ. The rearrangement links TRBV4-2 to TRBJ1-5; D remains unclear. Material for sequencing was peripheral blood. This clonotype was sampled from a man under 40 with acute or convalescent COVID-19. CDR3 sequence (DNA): TGTGCCAGCAGCCAACATGAGCGGAGCAATCAGCCCCAGCATTTT. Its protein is CASSQHERSNQPQHF.